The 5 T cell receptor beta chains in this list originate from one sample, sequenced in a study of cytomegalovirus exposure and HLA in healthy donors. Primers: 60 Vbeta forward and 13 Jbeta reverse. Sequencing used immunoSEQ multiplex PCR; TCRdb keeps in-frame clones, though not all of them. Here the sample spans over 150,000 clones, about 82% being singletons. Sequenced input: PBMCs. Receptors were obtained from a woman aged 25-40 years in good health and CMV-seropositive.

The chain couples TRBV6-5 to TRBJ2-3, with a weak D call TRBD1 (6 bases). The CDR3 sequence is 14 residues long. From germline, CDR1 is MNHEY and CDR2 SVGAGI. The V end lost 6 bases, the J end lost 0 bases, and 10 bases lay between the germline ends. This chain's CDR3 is CASRGTLSTDTQYF. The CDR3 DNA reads TGTGCCAGCAGGGGGACACTTAGCACAGATACGCAGTATTTT.

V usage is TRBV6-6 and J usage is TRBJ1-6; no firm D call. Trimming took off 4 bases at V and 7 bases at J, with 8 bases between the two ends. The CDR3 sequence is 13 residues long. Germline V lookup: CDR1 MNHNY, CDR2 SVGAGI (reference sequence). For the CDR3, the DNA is TGTGCCAGCAGTTCAAGCCTCAATTCACCCCTCCACTTT. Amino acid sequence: CASSSSLNSPLHF.

The CDR3 sequence is CASGLFIGQGTYEQYF. The DNA of the CDR3 is TGTGCTAGTGGTTTGTTTATCGGACAGGGTACCTACGAGCAGTACTTC. The rearrangement joins TRBV12-5 to TRBJ2-7; TRBD1 matches 8 bases. The CDR3 spans 16 residues. Germline CDR1 and CDR2: LGHNT and FRNRAP. V dropped 2 bases and J dropped 2; count of bases not matched to a gene: 8. The full variable domain, rest sourced from reference TRBV12-5 and TRBJ2-7, is DARVTQTPRHKVTEMGQEVTMRCQPILGHNTVFWYRQTMMQGLELLAYFRNRAPLDDSGMPKDRFSAEMPDATLATLKIQPSEPRDSAVYFCASGLFIGQGTYEQYFGPGTRLTVT.

CDR3: CASSFRRASYNEQFF. CDR3 DNA: TGTGCCAGCAGCTTCAGGAGGGCCTCCTACAATGAGCAGTTCTTC. The rearrangement links TRBV5-5 to TRBJ2-1; TRBD2 is a possible D gene (6 bases). Germline V gene data show CDR1 as SGHKS and CDR2 as YYEKEE (reference sequence). CDR3 size: 15 residues. The V end lost 2 bases, the J end lost 0 bases, and 9 bases lay between the germline ends.

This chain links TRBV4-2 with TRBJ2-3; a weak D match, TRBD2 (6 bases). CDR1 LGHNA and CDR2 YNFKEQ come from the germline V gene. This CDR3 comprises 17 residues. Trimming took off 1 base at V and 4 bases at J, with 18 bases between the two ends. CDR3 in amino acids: CASSQVAPRRGADTQYF. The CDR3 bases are TGTGCCAGCAGCCAAGTAGCCCCGAGACGCGGGGCAGATACGCAGTATTTT.